What follows are 16 T cell receptor beta chains derived from one specimen sequenced in a study of massively parallel sequencing of T cell beta chains. One entry per CDR3 protein, called by TCRdb with MiXCR from the 5' RACE reads. The sample holds roughly 4,000 distinct CDR3 sequences; around two fifths are singletons and the top ten take 2.5% to 3%. The sample taken for sequencing was commercial RNA from peripheral blood pooled from many donors. Source of these receptors: a pool of human donors in good health; the sample was commercial RNA pooled from many donors.

The V and J genes are TRBV29-1 and TRBJ1-1; 8 bases map to TRBD1. There are 13 residues in the CDR3. The V gene end was trimmed by 7 bases and the J gene end by 3 bases; junction bases not matched to a gene: 7. Germline CDR1 and CDR2: SQVTM and ANQGSEA. The CDR3 spells CSAQTGVDTEAFF. The CDR3 nucleotides read TGCAGCGCCCAGACAGGGGTGGACACTGAAGCTTTCTTT.

V is TRBV24-1 and J is TRBJ1-5; TRBD1 is a possible D gene (6 bases). Germline CDR1 reads KGHDR; CDR2 reads SFDVKD. The CDR3 is made up of 16 amino acids. V was cut by 2 bases and J by 7 bases, with 17 bases left in between. CDR3 amino acids: CATSDSNRGSQQPQHF. The DNA for the CDR3 is TGTGCCACCAGTGATTCGAATAGGGGGAGTCAGCAGCCCCAGCATTTT.

In its sample, this clonotype is large. The V call is TRBV29-1, the J call TRBJ1-1; 9 nucleotides line up with TRBD1. Looked up from germline, CDR1 is SQVTM and CDR2 is ANQGSEA. J was trimmed by 7 bases and V by 4 bases; bases with no gene match: 4. The length of the CDR3 is 12 residues. The CDR3 loop reads CSVGTGEVEAFF. Written as DNA, the CDR3 is TGCAGCGTTGGGACAGGGGAAGTTGAAGCTTTCTTT.

The chain joins TRBV7-2 to TRBJ2-5; 7 positions match TRBD2. The junction had 7 bases not matched to a gene; V was cut back by 5 bases and J by 4 bases. The CDR3 runs 14 residues. Germline lookup yields CDR1 SGHTA and CDR2 FQGNSA. CDR3 protein: CASSAPPGGETQYF. The CDR3, as DNA: TGTGCCAGCAGCGCTCCTCCGGGGGGAGAGACCCAGTACTTC.

CDR3 nucleotide sequence: TGTGCCAGCAGTTACTCGGGCGGGAATCAGCCCCAGCATTTT. This translates into CASSYSGGNQPQHF. The V and J genes are TRBV6-2 or TRBV6-3 and TRBJ1-5, with D uncertain. Per the germline V gene, CDR1 is MNHEY and CDR2 is SVGEGT. Trimming left V 0 bases short and J 4 bases short, with 7 bases between. The CDR3 is 14 amino acids.

The sample holds a few counts of this clonotype. V gene TRBV5-4 combines with J gene TRBJ2-3, with D perhaps TRBD2 (5 bases). The V end lost 0 bases, the J end lost 1 base, and 6 bases lay between the germline ends. This CDR3 region has 14 residues. Germline lookup yields CDR1 SGHNT and CDR2 YYREEE (reference sequence). The CDR3 DNA is TGTGCCAGCAGCTTGGAAGCGGGCACAGATACGCAGTATTTT. This encodes CASSLEAGTDTQYF.

CDR3 residues: CASSLVAGTTDTQYF. The CDR3 bases are TGTGCCAGCAGCTTAGTCGCGGGAACCACAGATACGCAGTATTTT. The rearrangement joins TRBV7-4 to TRBJ2-3; perhaps TRBD2 as D (6 bases). The CDR3 totals 15 residues. Germline CDR1 and CDR2: SGHVT and SQSDAQ. Trimming left V 1 base short and J 2 bases short, with 10 bases between.

The J gene is TRBJ1-6, the V gene TRBV11-3, with D maybe TRBD1 (5 bases). The CDR3 loop spans 14 amino acids. Germline V lookup: CDR1 SGHNT, CDR2 YENEEA. Trimming removed 1 base from V and 8 bases from J, with 9 bases in between. The CDR3 loop is CASSLGQGDSPLHF. In DNA, the CDR3 is TGTGCCAGCAGCTTAGGGCAGGGTGATTCACCCCTCCACTTT.

This clonotype is categorized as medium-sized. The rearrangement uses TRBV15 and TRBJ2-5, with unresolved D. CDR1 is LNHNV, CDR2 YYDKDF, per germline (reference sequence). Trimming shortened V by 3 bases and J by 4 bases, and 9 bases separated the two germline ends. The CDR3 is 13 residues long. The CDR3 DNA is TGTGCCACCAGCAGTATAGCAGGAGAGACCCAGTACTTC. Encoded protein: CATSSIAGETQYF.

This sequence joins TRBV9 and TRBJ2-5; TRBD2 aligns across 11 bases. CDR3 size: 16 residues. Germline CDR1 reads SGDLS; CDR2 reads YYNGEE. With V trimmed by 0 bases and J by 5 bases, 6 bases remained unmatched. The CDR3 DNA is TGTGCCAGCAGCGTAGAAGGTAGCGGGAGGGGGGAGACCCAGTACTTC. It specifies CASSVEGSGRGETQYF.

This clonotype showed up just a few times. The rearrangement joins TRBV10-3 to TRBJ1-2; no definite D call. The CDR3 has 12 amino acids. Deletions cut 2 bases from V and 7 bases from J, with 8 bases between. Per the germline V gene, CDR1 is ENHRY and CDR2 is SYGVKD. The CDR3 DNA reads as TGTGCCATCAGTGAGGGTTCTCCTGGCTACACCTTC. The encoded protein is CAISEGSPGYTF.

This clonotype came up a few times. The chain couples TRBV5-4 to TRBJ2-2; D is unclear. Deletions cut 1 base from V and 0 bases from J, with 7 bases between. This CDR3 comprises 15 residues. The germline V gene has CDR1 SGHNT and CDR2 YYREEE (reference sequence). The CDR3 DNA sequence: TGTGCCAGCAGCTTGACAGTTTCGAACACCGGGGAGCTGTTTTTT. Protein: CASSLTVSNTGELFF.

The CDR3 loop reads CSARDLGETQYF. Here the CDR3 DNA reads TGCAGTGCTAGAGATCTGGGAGAGACCCAGTACTTC. The V gene is TRBV20-1, the J gene TRBJ2-5; D unresolved. V was pared by 0 bases and J by 4 bases, with 6 bases between. In germline, CDR1 is DFQATT, CDR2 SNEGSKA (reference sequence). The CDR3 totals 12 residues.

The gene calls are TRBV14 and TRBJ1-3; 10 nucleotides match TRBD1. CDR1 and CDR2 from the germline V gene are SGHDN and FVKESK. After removal of 2 bases from V and 8 bases from J, the junction contained 6 bases not matched to a gene. CDR3 length equals 15 residues. CDR3 amino acids: CASSQPRTGGHTIYF. The CDR3 coding sequence is TGTGCCAGCAGCCAACCCCGGACAGGGGGACACACCATATATTTT.

The chain employs TRBV20-1 and TRBJ2-4; 8 bases match TRBD2. This CDR3 contains 12 residues. J was trimmed by 3 bases and V by 7 bases; bases with no gene match: 2. Germline assignment: CDR1 DFQATT and CDR2 SNEGSKA (reference sequence). CDR3 protein: CSVAGLKNIQYF. The CDR3 coding sequence is TGCAGTGTAGCGGGACTCAAAAACATTCAGTACTTC.

V is TRBV20-1 and J is TRBJ1-1; 11 bases map to TRBD1. Looked up from germline, CDR1 is DFQATT and CDR2 is SNEGSKA (reference sequence). This CDR3 spans 15 amino acids. With 0 bases clipped from V and 6 bases from J, the junction kept 6 bases outside the gene matches. The chain's CDR3 is CSARDKDRGLAEAFF. CDR3 DNA: TGCAGTGCTAGAGATAAGGACAGGGGGCTCGCTGAAGCTTTCTTT.